The rows below give T cell receptor beta chains drawn from one sample of a study of beta chain features in type 1 diabetes. Profiling relied on immunoSEQ multiplex PCR, and the TCRdb table lists in-frame clones only, not all of them. The sample holds 120,000 to 150,000 clones; about 7% are singletons and the top ten take about 1.4%. The source material was central memory CD4+ T cells from blood. These receptors were obtained from a woman aged 25 to 39 in good health. CDR3s include the opening cysteine and the closing phenylalanine or tryptophan. A D gene is named only where the DNA matches it firmly. Expanded clones are given a class, and other clones once, few, many or no size at all.

many,TRBV18,TRBD1,TRBJ1-5,CASSPNRGLEPQHF,TGTGCCAGCTCACCAAACAGGGGGCTTGAGCCCCAGCATTTT
-,TRBV4-2,-,TRBJ2-7,CASSQDFVRGYEQYF,TGTGCCAGCAGCCAAGATTTTGTGCGGGGATACGAGCAGTACTTC
few,TRBV19,TRBD1,TRBJ2-7,CASTGQGAYEQYF,TGTGCCAGTACGGGACAGGGTGCCTACGAGCAGTACTTC
few,TRBV7-8,TRBD1,TRBJ2-7,CASSLDRGDQYF,TGTGCCAGCAGTTTGGACAGGGGAGATCAGTACTTC
few,TRBV7-2,-,TRBJ2-7,CASTPLWEAGSYEQYF,TGTGCCAGCACCCCACTGTGGGAGGCGGGATCCTACGAGCAGTACTTC
few,TRBV9,TRBD1,TRBJ1-5,CASSSGQNYQPQHF,TGTGCCAGCAGCTCGGGACAGAACTATCAGCCCCAGCATTTT
few,TRBV4-2,-,TRBJ2-2,CASSQDPPSLGGTGELFF,TGTGCCAGCAGCCAAGATCCGCCCTCCCTGGGAGGCACCGGGGAGCTGTTTTTT
-,TRBV13,TRBD1,TRBJ1-2,CASSGQGNDYTF,TGTGCCAGCAGTGGACAGGGTAATGACTACACCTTC
-,TRBV9,TRBD2,TRBJ2-1,CASSDLAGGRNEQFF,TGTGCCAGCAGTGATCTAGCGGGAGGTAGGAATGAGCAGTTCTTC
-,TRBV27,-,TRBJ2-3,CASSPGVGSDTQYF,TGTGCCAGCAGTCCCGGGGTAGGGTCAGATACGCAGTATTTT
-,TRBV2,-,TRBJ2-7,CASSAERGIYYEQYF,TGTGCCAGCAGCGCTGAAAGGGGGATATACTACGAGCAGTACTTC
few,TRBV4-2,TRBD2,TRBJ2-1,CASSQDWASGRADEQFF,TGTGCCAGCAGCCAAGATTGGGCTAGCGGGAGGGCCGATGAGCAGTTCTTC
many,TRBV7-9,-,TRBJ2-5,CASSLRVQETQYF,TGTGCCAGCAGCCTTCGGGTCCAAGAGACCCAGTACTTC
few,TRBV7-8,TRBD1,TRBJ1-5,CASSPDRGRIYNSNQPQHF,TGTGCCAGCAGCCCGGACAGGGGTCGAATTTACAATAGCAATCAGCCCCAGCATTTT
few,TRBV7-2,-,TRBJ2-3,CASSSRSARTDTQYF,TGTGCCAGCAGCTCCCGATCAGCGAGAACAGATACGCAGTATTTT
few,TRBV18,-,TRBJ2-2,CASSPQLTNTGELFF,TGTGCCAGCTCACCACAGCTCACGAACACCGGGGAGCTGTTTTTT
few,TRBV29-1,TRBD2,TRBJ2-7,CSVEGSLAGGAYEQYF,TGCAGCGTTGAAGGCTCACTAGCGGGAGGTGCCTACGAGCAGTACTTC
many,TRBV5-4,TRBD1,TRBJ2-5,CASSRDRGLETQYF,TGTGCCAGCAGCCGGGACAGGGGGCTGGAGACCCAGTACTTC
many,TRBV28,TRBD1,TRBJ2-1,CASSPRTGSYNEQFF,TGTGCCAGCAGTCCTAGGACAGGGTCCTACAATGAGCAGTTCTTC
many,TRBV7-2,-,TRBJ2-3,CASSLAGQLSTDTQYF,TGTGCCAGCAGCTTAGCAGGACAGCTCAGCACAGATACGCAGTATTTT
-,TRBV7-3,-,TRBJ2-1,CASSLTGTRRNSYNEQFF,TGTGCCAGCAGCTTAACGGGGACTCGAAGAAACTCCTACAATGAGCAGTTCTTC
-,TRBV7-2,TRBD2,TRBJ2-7,CASSLDRGDEQYF,TGTGCCAGCAGCTTAGATCGGGGGGACGAGCAGTACTTC
-,TRBV5-1,TRBD2,TRBJ2-2,CATTQIAGSNTGELFF,TGCGCCACCACCCAAATAGCGGGGTCGAACACCGGGGAGCTGTTTTTT
few,TRBV5-6,-,TRBJ1-5,CASSLSTGVDQPQHF,TGTGCCAGCAGCTTGAGTACGGGGGTCGATCAGCCCCAGCATTTT
few,TRBV27,TRBD2,TRBJ2-7,CASSPSGRSPYEQYF,TGTGCCAGCAGTCCTAGCGGGAGGTCGCCCTACGAGCAGTACTTC
few,TRBV19,-,TRBJ1-5,CASSMIQVLSNQPQHF,TGTGCCAGTAGTATGATACAGGTCCTGAGCAATCAGCCCCAGCATTTT
-,TRBV14,-,TRBJ1-4,CASSQRGTRNEKLFF,TGTGCCAGCAGCCAACGAGGGACAAGGAATGAAAAACTGTTTTTT
-,TRBV7-3,TRBD2,TRBJ2-1,CASSLAPWRGNNEQFF,TGTGCCAGCAGCTTGGCCCCCTGGCGGGGGAATAATGAGCAGTTCTTC
many,TRBV29-1,TRBD2,TRBJ2-1,CSGRLAGGYNEQFF,TGCAGCGGCCGACTAGCGGGAGGGTACAATGAGCAGTTCTTC
few,TRBV5-6,-,TRBJ2-7,CASSLSRVQQYF,TGTGCCAGCAGCTTGTCCAGGGTCCAGCAGTACTTC
-,TRBV28,TRBD1,TRBJ2-3,CASSGQGTDTQYF,TGTGCCAGCAGCGGACAGGGCACAGATACGCAGTATTTT
many,TRBV30,TRBD1,TRBJ1-2,CAWSVPGQFYGYTF,TGTGCCTGGAGTGTACCGGGACAGTTCTATGGCTACACCTTC
-,TRBV4-3,TRBD2,TRBJ2-7,CASSQEASGRAQQYF,TGCGCCAGCAGCCAAGAGGCTAGCGGGAGGGCCCAGCAGTACTTC
-,TRBV7-3,-,TRBJ2-3,CASSLKGRGGSADTQYF,TGTGCCAGCAGCTTAAAGGGGCGGGGCGGGTCCGCAGATACGCAGTATTTT
many,TRBV30,-,TRBJ2-3,CAWSPRRASGDTQYF,TGTGCCTGGAGCCCCCGGAGGGCAAGTGGAGATACGCAGTATTTT
many,TRBV7-2,-,TRBJ2-3,CASSPQGSTDTQYF,TGTGCCAGCAGCCCGCAGGGGAGCACAGATACGCAGTATTTT
-,TRBV6-5,-,TRBJ1-1,CASSPGLFNTEAFF,TGTGCCAGCAGTCCGGGACTGTTCAACACTGAAGCTTTCTTT
-,TRBV7-9,TRBD1,TRBJ2-7,CASSLAGTGSYEQYF,TGTGCCAGCAGCTTAGCCGGGACAGGGTCGTACGAGCAGTACTTC
few,TRBV9,-,TRBJ2-5,CASSVSTGQQETQYF,TGTGCCAGCAGCGTATCAACAGGGCAACAAGAGACCCAGTACTTC
few,TRBV30,-,TRBJ2-2,CAWSVQGGGGELFF,TGTGCCTGGAGTGTACAAGGGGGTGGCGGGGAGCTGTTTTTT